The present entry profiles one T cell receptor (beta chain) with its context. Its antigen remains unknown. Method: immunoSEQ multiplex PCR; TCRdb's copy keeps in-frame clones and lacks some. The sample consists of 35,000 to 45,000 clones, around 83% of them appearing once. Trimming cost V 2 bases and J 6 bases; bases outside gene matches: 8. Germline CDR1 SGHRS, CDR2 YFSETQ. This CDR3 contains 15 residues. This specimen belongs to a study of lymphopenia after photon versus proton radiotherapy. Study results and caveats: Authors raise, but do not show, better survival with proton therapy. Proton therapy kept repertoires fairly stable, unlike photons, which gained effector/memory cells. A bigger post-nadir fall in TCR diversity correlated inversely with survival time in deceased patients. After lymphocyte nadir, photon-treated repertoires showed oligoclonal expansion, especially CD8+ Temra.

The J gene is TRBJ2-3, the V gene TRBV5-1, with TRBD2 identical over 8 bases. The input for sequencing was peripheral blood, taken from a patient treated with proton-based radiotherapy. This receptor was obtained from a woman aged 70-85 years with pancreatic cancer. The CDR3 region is CASSLAGAFPDTQYF. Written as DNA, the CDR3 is TGCGCCAGCAGCTTAGCGGGAGCCTTTCCCGATACGCAGTATTTT.